Listed below are T cell receptor beta chains from one sample, sequenced in a study of blood T cell repertoires in COVID-19. The method was immunoSEQ multiplex PCR; TCRdb's version includes in-frame clones alone and lacks a portion of them. The sample lists about 69,000 clones; approximately 90% were seen once. The specimen sequenced was peripheral blood. These receptors were collected from a young woman with acute or convalescent COVID-19. Both conserved end residues are part of each CDR3. Each record gives: J gene, clone size, D gene, V gene, CDR3 DNA, CDR3 protein. The D gene is left open where the match is weak. Some rows have no size entry. The others give once, few or many, or a class for an expanded clone.

TRBJ1-5 | NA | NA | TRBV20-1 | TGCAGTGCTAGTTGGGGTCGGGGTCAGCCCCAGCATTTT | CSASWGRGQPQHF
TRBJ2-3 | NA | NA | TRBV7-2 | TGTGCCAGCAGCCCGGGGGTCGGAGGGGTCAGGGATACGCAGTATTTT | CASSPGVGGVRDTQYF
TRBJ2-7 | NA | NA | TRBV3-1/TRBV3-2 | TGTGCCAGCAGCCAAGGGCGGGACTACGAGCAGTACTTC | CASSQGRDYEQYF
TRBJ1-2 | NA | TRBD1 | TRBV10-3 | TGTGCCATCAGTGACCCGGGAACAGGGGGCAGGGGATATGGCTACACCTTC | CAISDPGTGGRGYGYTF
TRBJ2-7 | NA | NA | TRBV10-1 | TGCGCCAGCAGTGAGTCCCCCCGGGGCGAGCAGTACTTC | CASSESPRGEQYF
TRBJ1-1 | NA | TRBD1 | TRBV29-1 | TGCAGCGCCCCGGGACAGCCGAACACTGAAGCTTTCTTT | CSAPGQPNTEAFF
TRBJ2-1 | once | NA | TRBV3-1/TRBV3-2 | TGTGCCAGCAGCCCCCGGCTAGCAGCCGACAATGAGCAGTTCTTC | CASSPRLAADNEQFF
TRBJ1-1 | NA | NA | TRBV7-9 | TGTGCCAGCAGCCCGTTCCAGGGTGGCACTGAAGCTTTCTTT | CASSPFQGGTEAFF
TRBJ2-1 | NA | NA | TRBV4-1 | TGCGCCAGCAGCCAAGATGGAGTCCACCAGTTCTTC | CASSQDGVHQFF
TRBJ2-7 | NA | TRBD1 | TRBV12-5 | TGTGCTAGTGGTTGGTGGGGCCAGGGGGCTTACGAGCAGTACTTC | CASGWWGQGAYEQYF
TRBJ2-3 | NA | NA | TRBV2 | TGTGCCAGCAGATTACGCATGACTCCCACAGATACGCAGTATTTT | CASRLRMTPTDTQYF
TRBJ2-5 | NA | TRBD1 | TRBV4-2 | TGTGCCAGCAGCCAACGAGGGACAGGAACGCAAGAGACCCAGTACTTC | CASSQRGTGTQETQYF
TRBJ2-3 | NA | TRBD2 | TRBV5-1 | TGCGCCAGCAGCTGGGACCCCGGGACTAGCGGGAGGGCCTTAGATACGCAGTATTTT | CASSWDPGTSGRALDTQYF
TRBJ1-3 | NA | NA | TRBV11-2 | TGTGCCAGCAGCGGACAGAGGAAGATAGGAAACACCATATATTTT | CASSGQRKIGNTIYF
TRBJ2-7 | NA | NA | TRBV1 | TGCACCAGCAGCCAGTTAACGCGGGACGCCGACTACGAGCAGTACTTC | CTSSQLTRDADYEQYF
TRBJ2-3 | NA | TRBD2 | TRBV5-6 | TGTGCCAGCAGCTTTAGCGGGACCAACCCAAGCACAGATACGCAGTATTTT | CASSFSGTNPSTDTQYF
TRBJ1-2 | NA | NA | TRBV27 | TGTGCCAGCAGCCCTAAGCCGGGGATTGGTGGCTACACCTTC | CASSPKPGIGGYTF
TRBJ2-1 | NA | TRBD2 | TRBV2 | TGTGCCAGCAGTCCTGCCCTTCTAGCGGGGGCCTCCAATGAGCAGTTCTTC | CASSPALLAGASNEQFF
TRBJ1-6 | NA | NA | TRBV7-2 | TGTGCCAGCAGCTCACCCCCGGGCTCAACAGGTTCACCCCTCCACTTT | CASSSPPGSTGSPLHF
TRBJ2-1 | NA | NA | TRBV5-1 | TGCGCCAGCAGCTCGACAACAGGATCGCCTGAGCAGTTCTTC | CASSSTTGSPEQFF
TRBJ1-1 | NA | NA | TRBV5-1 | TGCGCCAGCAGCTTGGGGGACACTCTGAACACTGAAGCTTTCTTT | CASSLGDTLNTEAFF
TRBJ2-1 | NA | NA | TRBV11-2 | TGTGCCAGCAGCTTCTCGGGTCGTGGATTCTTC | CASSFSGRGFF
TRBJ1-5 | NA | TRBD1 | TRBV20-1 | TGCAGTGCTAGTTCAGGGGGAGGTGATCAGCCCCAGCATTTT | CSASSGGGDQPQHF
TRBJ2-5 | once | TRBD2 | TRBV19 | TGTGCCAGTAGTAAGGTGGCGGGAGGTAGAGAGACCCAGTACTTC | CASSKVAGGRETQYF
TRBJ1-6 | NA | TRBD1 | TRBV3-1/TRBV3-2 | TGTGCCAGCAGCCAAGGACCGGACAGGACCCATTCACCCCTCCACTTT | CASSQGPDRTHSPLHF
TRBJ2-7 | NA | NA | TRBV5-6 | TGTGCCAGCAGCTTTGTTGGCTCCCGCTCCTACGAGCAGTACTTC | CASSFVGSRSYEQYF
TRBJ1-5 | NA | TRBD1 | TRBV2 | TGTGCCAGCAGTGCCGGGACAGGGGTCGATCAGCCCCAGCATTTT | CASSAGTGVDQPQHF
TRBJ1-3 | NA | TRBD1 | TRBV29-1 | TGCAGCGTGGGACAGGGAGGAAACACCATATATTTT | CSVGQGGNTIYF
TRBJ1-1 | NA | NA | TRBV5-1 | TGCGCCAGCAGCTTGGGGGACTTCAACACTGAAGCTTTCTTT | CASSLGDFNTEAFF
TRBJ1-1 | NA | NA | TRBV3-1/TRBV3-2 | TGTGCCAGCAGCCAAAAAAGCCGCAGGGAAGTCACTGAAGCTTTCTTT | CASSQKSRREVTEAFF
TRBJ1-1 | NA | NA | TRBV6-5 | TGTGCCAGCAGTTATAGGGAGGGGGGTGAAGCTTTCTTT | CASSYREGGEAFF
TRBJ2-7 | NA | TRBD1 | TRBV6-4 | TGTGCCAGCAGAAACCGGGACAGGAGGTCCTACGAGCAGTACTTC | CASRNRDRRSYEQYF
TRBJ2-5 | NA | NA | TRBV6-5 | TGTGCCAGCAGCAACCCGCGACAGGTTCAAGAGACCCAGTACTTC | CASSNPRQVQETQYF
TRBJ2-2 | NA | NA | TRBV3-1/TRBV3-2 | TGTGCCAGCAGCCAAGATTACCCAGGGAACACCGGGGAGCTGTTTTTT | CASSQDYPGNTGELFF
TRBJ1-5 | NA | NA | TRBV27 | TGTGCCAGCAGTTTTTCAGGCTTGAATCAGCCCCAGCATTTT | CASSFSGLNQPQHF
TRBJ1-1 | NA | NA | TRBV6-2/TRBV6-3 | TGTGCCAGCAGTCCCAGGGGCGGCACTGAAGCTTTCTTT | CASSPRGGTEAFF
TRBJ1-6 | NA | NA | TRBV19 | TGTGCCAGTACAGACAGACCTAATAATTCACCCCTCCACTTT | CASTDRPNNSPLHF